This TCR beta chain is from a study of T cell responses to AZD1222 COVID-19 vaccine. The V gene's germline CDR1 is MNHEY and CDR2 SVGAGI. V was pared by 2 bases and J by 0 bases, with 7 bases between. The CDR3 runs 15 residues. The data were produced by immunoSEQ multiplex PCR, yet TCRdb's version contains in-frame clones alone and is incomplete. The data show around 110,000 clones, more than 85% seen once. The sample consisted of peripheral blood, taken on day 0 of AZD1222 vaccination. The receptor was isolated from an adult in good health. J is TRBJ2-2 and V is TRBV6-5; D not certain. The CDR3 protein is CASSYGVPNTGELFF. Written as DNA, the CDR3 is TGTGCCAGCAGTTACGGTGTCCCGAACACCGGGGAGCTGTTTTTT.